This passage covers 19 T cell receptor beta chains from one sample sequenced in a study of T cell responses to AZD1222 COVID-19 vaccine. Sequencing was performed with immunoSEQ multiplex PCR; in TCRdb, only in-frame clones are kept and a portion is missing. The sample yields approximately 100,000 clones, more than 85% seen once. This specimen was peripheral blood, taken on day 0 of AZD1222 vaccination. These receptors originate from an adult in good health.

DNA of the CDR3: TGTGCCAGCACCCCCGAGACGCCTGAAAATGAGCAGTTCTTC. It is translated as CASTPETPENEQFF. The gene calls are TRBV11-3 and TRBJ2-1; D is unresolved. This CDR3 is 14 amino acids long. The V gene's germline CDR1 is SGHNT and CDR2 YENEEA. V shed 7 bases and J shed 7 bases, with 17 bases lying between them.

The gene calls are TRBV2 and TRBJ2-2, with TRBD2 matching 11 bases. Germline values: CDR1 SNHLY, CDR2 FYNNEI. The CDR3 runs to 15 residues. Germline trimming cut 6 bases from V and 5 bases from J; bases unmatched to any gene: 5. The CDR3 sequence: CASRGSGRATGELFF. The DNA for the CDR3 is TGTGCCAGCAGAGGTAGCGGGAGGGCGACCGGGGAGCTGTTTTTT.

The chain couples TRBV19 to TRBJ2-1; a possible D gene is TRBD2 (6 bases). This CDR3 is 13 amino acids long. The germline CDR1 and CDR2 sequences are LNHDA and SQIVND (reference sequence). V was pared by 5 bases and J by 10 bases, with 15 bases between. The CDR3 nucleotides read TGTGCCAGTAGTTTAAGACTAGACTGGGAGCAGTTCTTC. Protein: CASSLRLDWEQFF.

This chain connects TRBV6-6 to TRBJ2-2; 7 positions match TRBD2. The length of the CDR3 is 16 residues. V trimming: 5 bases; J trimming: 6 bases; junction bases outside the gene matches: 12. The V gene's germline CDR1 is MNHNY and CDR2 SVGAGI (reference sequence). CDR3 nucleotide sequence: TGTGCCAGCAGTCGACTACTGGGGAGGGCCCCCGGGGAGCTGTTTTTT. Translation gives CASSRLLGRAPGELFF.

J is TRBJ2-5 and V is TRBV7-8, with 10 bases matching TRBD2. The CDR3 has 16 residues. Germline-derived CDR1 and CDR2 are SGHVS and FQNEAQ. V trimming: 5 bases; J trimming: 1 base; junction bases outside the gene matches: 7. CDR3 sequence reads: CASSLYGTSVQETQYF. The CDR3 coding sequence is TGTGCCAGCAGCCTCTACGGGACTAGCGTCCAAGAGACCCAGTACTTC.

The chain couples TRBV2 to TRBJ2-1, with D possibly being TRBD1 (6 bases). This CDR3 has 13 residues. Trimming took 4 bases from V and 11 from J, leaving 15 bases between them. Germline V gene sequence: CDR1 SNHLY, CDR2 FYNNEI. This CDR3 is CASSVQGLTQQFF. The CDR3 nucleotides read TGTGCCAGCAGTGTCCAGGGGCTCACTCAGCAGTTCTTC.

The chain is built from TRBV21-1 and TRBJ1-1; the table's D call TRBD1 went unverified against the DNA. TRBV21-1 constitutes a pseudogene. The CDR3 has 12 residues. CDR3 sequence reads: CASNPSTVLTFF. Written as DNA, the CDR3 is TGTGCCAGCAACCCGTCGACAGTCCTGACCTTCTTT.

V gene TRBV30 combines with J gene TRBJ2-5; D uncertain. This CDR3 contains 13 residues. Deletions cut 0 bases from V and 4 bases from J, with 9 bases between. Germline CDR1 GTSNPN, CDR2 SVGIG (reference sequence). In nucleotides, the CDR3 is TGTGCCTGGAGTGTAGACCTGAGAGAGACCCAGTACTTC. This encodes CAWSVDLRETQYF.

Note on this clone: One end of the junction is discordant with germline, which a read error may explain. The chain joins TRBV7-9 to TRBJ1-2, with TRBD1 as a possible D gene (6 bases). This CDR3 comprises 10 residues. Per germline, CDR1 SEHNR and CDR2 FQNEAQ (reference sequence). CDR3 in amino acids: CASSLYRTEF. The CDR3 DNA reads as TGTGCCAGCAGCTTATACCGGACAGAGTTC. The entire variable domain, with the rest obtained from reference TRBV7-9 and TRBJ1-2, is as follows: DTGVSQNPRHKITKRGQNVTFRCDPISEHNRLYWYRQTLGQGPEFLTYFQNEAQLEKSRLLSDRFSAERPKGSFSTLEIQRTEQGDSAMYLCASSLYRTEFGSGTRLTVV.

The genes are TRBV24-1 and TRBJ2-3; TRBD1 agrees at 9 bases. The ends lost 6 bases at V and 6 bases at J; junction bases unmatched: 6. The germline gives CDR1 KGHDR, CDR2 SFDVKD. This CDR3 comprises 14 residues. DNA for the CDR3: TGTGCCACCAGTTCACAGGGGGCTATTGATACGCAGTATTTT. Its translation is CATSSQGAIDTQYF.

The chain couples TRBV2 to TRBJ2-5; TRBD1 might be the D (6 bases). Germline values: CDR1 SNHLY, CDR2 FYNNEI. V lost 0 bases and J 2 bases, leaving 16 bases between the germline ends. The CDR3 loop spans 17 amino acids. The CDR3 here is CASSEASLRGHQETQYF. In DNA, the CDR3 is TGTGCCAGCAGTGAAGCGAGCCTCAGGGGTCATCAAGAGACCCAGTACTTC.

The chain uses TRBV27 and TRBJ1-1; 9 bases fit TRBD1. This CDR3 spans 15 amino acids. The V gene's germline CDR1 is MNHEY and CDR2 SMNVEV (reference sequence). After removal of 5 bases from V and 4 bases from J, the junction contained 8 bases not matched to a gene. CDR3 sequence reads: CASSPGTGIATEAFF. The CDR3 coding sequence is TGTGCCAGCAGTCCTGGGACAGGGATAGCCACTGAAGCTTTCTTT.

The chain uses TRBV7-9 and TRBJ1-4; the match to TRBD1 covers 7 bases. J was trimmed by 7 bases and V by 5 bases; bases with no gene match: 7. The CDR3 runs to 14 residues. The germline V gene has CDR1 SEHNR and CDR2 FQNEAQ (reference sequence). CDR3 sequence (DNA): TGTGCCAGCAGCACTTCCGGGACAGCTGAAAAACTGTTTTTT. Its translation is CASSTSGTAEKLFF.

This rearrangement joins TRBV7-2 to TRBJ1-1; D is ambiguous. There are 15 residues in the CDR3. Germline lookup yields CDR1 SGHTA and CDR2 FQGNSA. The ends were cut back, 5 bases at V and 0 bases at J, with 13 bases in the middle. CDR3 coding DNA: TGTGCCAGCAGCCTCACGCCCTCCCTGAACACTGAAGCTTTCTTT. It yields the protein CASSLTPSLNTEAFF. Supplemented by reference TRBV7-2 and TRBJ1-1, the full variable domain reads GAGVSQSPSNKVTEKGKDVELRCDPISGHTALYWYRQSLGQGLEFLIYFQGNSAPDKSGLPSDRFSAERTGGSVSTLTIQRTQQEDSAVYLCASSLTPSLNTEAFFGQGTRLTVV.

The V gene is TRBV5-6, the J gene TRBJ2-7; unclear D gene. The CDR3 contains 12 residues. Germline CDR1 is SGHDT and CDR2 is YYEEEE. Trimming took off 0 bases at V and 3 bases at J, with 4 bases between the two ends. The CDR3 DNA reads TGTGCCAGCAGCTTGGGTCGCTACGAGCAGTACTTC. Encoded protein: CASSLGRYEQYF.

The chain combines TRBV6-6 with TRBJ1-2; 9 bases are a match to TRBD1. Germline V gives CDR1 MNHNY, CDR2 SVGAGI (reference sequence). The length of the CDR3 is 13 residues. After removal of 7 bases from V and 6 bases from J, the junction contained 6 bases not matched to a gene. The CDR3 region has the DNA TGTGCCAGCACCCCGGGACAGGGACATGGCTACACCTTC. This translates into CASTPGQGHGYTF.

The chain uses TRBV7-6 and TRBJ2-1; unclear D gene. The germline gives CDR1 SGHVS, CDR2 FNYEAQ. This CDR3 is built from 15 residues. V gave up 4 bases and J gave up 4 bases, with 14 bases separating them. CDR3 DNA: TGTGCCAGCAGCTCTTTCTTGGTGAAATACAATGAGCAGTTCTTC. Translated, it gives CASSSFLVKYNEQFF.

The chain employs TRBV6-1 and TRBJ1-4; D not resolved. The CDR3 loop spans 15 amino acids. Germline CDR1 MNHNS, CDR2 SASEGT. V lost 1 base and J lost 1, with 7 bases in between. Here the CDR3 DNA reads TGTGCCAGCAGTGAAGGTTGGGTAACTAATGAAAAACTGTTTTTT. This gives the protein CASSEGWVTNEKLFF.

The chain recombines TRBV18 with TRBJ2-3; D may be TRBD1 (6 bases). CDR1 is KGHSH, CDR2 LQKENI, per germline. V lost 2 bases to trimming and J lost 3 bases, with 9 bases between them. The CDR3 totals 14 residues. The CDR3 DNA follows: TGTGCCAGCTCACCATCACAGGGTACAGATACGCAGTATTTT. This codes for CASSPSQGTDTQYF.